This T cell receptor (beta chain) comes out of a study of shared clonotypes between healthy human individuals. Looking at the study overall: For every donor, three CD4 naive, three CD4 memory, two CD8 naive and one CD8 memory plates were used.

V lost 0 bases to trimming and J lost 10 bases, with 24 bases between them. This CDR3 is built from 18 residues. Germline values: CDR1 MNHNS, CDR2 SASEGT. Study-wide results and caveats: Enrolling few donors narrowed the genetic and exposure-history diversity that was represented.

As regards this clone: Its antigen remains unidentified.

Clones were read by immunoSEQ multiplex PCR, and TCRdb kept only the in-frame ones, dropping some. The repertoire includes approximately 1.5 million clones, approximately 98.5% of them detected once, and around 0.33% sits in the top ten. Specimen: naive CD4+ T cells sorted from blood. The subset was: CD45RA+ positively selected. The genes are TRBV6-1 and TRBJ1-4; D gene uncertain. The receptor was isolated from a man younger than 45 in good health. The CDR3 loop reads CASSEARGRQAFLGKLFF. The CDR3, as DNA: TGTGCCAGCAGTGAAGCGCGTGGCAGGCAGGCCTTCCTGGGAAAACTGTTTTTT.